The 24 T cell receptor beta chains below come from one sample, sequenced in a study of cytomegalovirus exposure and HLA in healthy donors. Use of 60 Vbeta and 13 Jbeta primers characterized the PCR. The data were produced by immunoSEQ multiplex PCR, yet TCRdb's version contains in-frame clones alone and is incomplete. The sample yields 200,000 to 250,000 clones, 70% to 90% seen once. The source material was PBMCs. These receptors were taken from a woman aged 60-70 years in good health and CMV-seropositive.

The chain is built from TRBV5-1 and TRBJ2-7; TRBD1 matches at 8 bases. V lost 3 bases to trimming and J lost 3 bases; unmatched junction nucleotides: 2. This CDR3 spans 13 amino acids. The V gene's germline CDR1 is SGHRS and CDR2 YFSETQ. The CDR3: CASSWGQDYEQYF. Written as DNA, the CDR3 is TGCGCCAGCAGCTGGGGACAGGACTACGAGCAGTACTTC.

DNA for the CDR3: TGTGCCAGCAGTGAGGGAGGGCGTCAGCCCCAGCATTTT. Residues: CASSEGGRQPQHF. V usage is TRBV6-4 and J usage is TRBJ1-5; D is ambiguous. The CDR3 covers 13 residues. Germline V CDR1 and CDR2: MRHNA, SNTAGT. Trimming removed 3 bases from V and 6 bases from J, with 9 bases in between.

The chain joins TRBV6-5 to TRBJ2-3; the D gene is possibly TRBD2 (6 bases). The germline V gene encodes CDR1 MNHEY and CDR2 SVGAGI. V lost 6 bases to trimming and J lost 4 bases, with 11 bases between them. The CDR3 is 13 residues long. The CDR3: CASSPLAADTQYF. The CDR3 nucleotides read TGTGCCAGCAGCCCACTAGCCGCAGATACGCAGTATTTT.

The V call is TRBV13, the J call TRBJ2-6; 7 bases agree with TRBD1. V dropped 9 bases and J dropped 0; count of bases not matched to a gene: 5. CDR1 and CDR2 from the germline V gene are PRHDT and FYEKMQ (reference sequence). CDR3 length: 15 residues. CDR3 protein: CASQTGSSGANVLTF. Written as DNA, the CDR3 is TGTGCCAGTCAGACAGGGAGCTCTGGGGCCAACGTCCTGACTTTC.

This clone was counted only a few times. The rearrangement joins TRBV4-1 to TRBJ2-3; no reliable D call. Trimming pared 0 bases from V and 6 bases from J, leaving 13 bases between. The CDR3 extends over 15 amino acids. Germline-derived CDR1 and CDR2 are MGHRA and YSYEKL. The CDR3, as DNA: TGCGCCAGCAGCCAAGAGTCCCGTCCTCGTGATACGCAGTATTTT. It yields the protein CASSQESRPRDTQYF.

The CDR3 spells CASRSDPGTGELFF. In nucleotides, the CDR3 is TGTGCCAGCCGCTCAGACCCCGGGACCGGGGAGCTGTTTTTT. V and J are TRBV28 and TRBJ2-2; no clear D. Trimming took off 8 bases at V and 5 bases at J, with 15 bases between the two ends. Germline V gene sequence: CDR1 MDHEN, CDR2 SYDVKM. The CDR3 runs 14 residues. Drawing the rest from reference TRBV28 and TRBJ2-2, the complete variable domain is DVKVTQSSRYLVKRTGEKVFLECVQDMDHENMFWYRQDPGLGLRLIYFSYDVKMKEKGDIPEGYSVSREKKERFSLILESASTNQTSMYLCASRSDPGTGELFFGEGSRLTVL.

In regard to this clone: Distinct nucleotide sequences in the sample also encode this CDR3. The chain couples TRBV5-4 to TRBJ2-3, with a tentative D call TRBD2 (6 bases). V lost 0 bases and J lost 4, with 6 bases in between. This CDR3 contains 13 residues. CDR1 is SGHNT and CDR2 is YYREEE in the germline V gene (reference sequence). This CDR3 is CASSLAGADTQYF. In DNA form, the CDR3 reads TGTGCCAGCAGCTTGGCGGGAGCAGATACGCAGTATTTT.

The chain recombines TRBV18 with TRBJ2-7; the match to TRBD2 covers 8 bases. The CDR3 has 17 residues. V gave up 4 bases and J gave up 3 bases; unmatched junction bases: 14. The germline CDR1 and CDR2 sequences are KGHSH and LQKENI. The CDR3 here is CASSRGSGGWKGYEQYF. The CDR3 coding sequence is TGTGCCAGCTCACGCGGGAGCGGGGGTTGGAAAGGCTACGAGCAGTACTTC.

The V gene is TRBV7-2, the J gene TRBJ1-5; weak D call: TRBD1 (6 bases). Germline CDR1 reads SGHTA; CDR2 reads FQGNSA. The CDR3 loop spans 14 amino acids. With 3 bases removed from V and 7 bases from J, the gap between germline ends came to 13 bases. The DNA of the CDR3 is TGTGCCAGCAGCTTCACAGGGTTTGGCCAGCCCCAGCATTTT. It translates to CASSFTGFGQPQHF.

In its sample, this clone was seen once. The V gene is TRBV7-8, the J gene TRBJ2-1; the match to TRBD2 covers 7 bases. Germline CDR1 is SGHVS and CDR2 is FQNEAQ. The CDR3 loop spans 17 amino acids. The trim removed 1 base at V and 0 bases at J, leaving 6 bases unmatched. The DNA of the CDR3 is TGTGCCAGCAGCTTAGACCCCCTAGCGGTCTCCTACAATGAGCAGTTCTTC. Residues: CASSLDPLAVSYNEQFF. The full variable domain, rest sourced from reference TRBV7-8 and TRBJ2-1, is GAGVSQSPRYKVAKRGQDVALRCDPISGHVSLFWYQQALGQGPEFLTYFQNEAQLDKSGLPSDRFFAERPEGSVSTLKIQRTQQEDSAVYLCASSLDPLAVSYNEQFFGPGTRLTVL.

The chain is built from TRBV6-6 and TRBJ2-2, with TRBD2 matching over 11 bases. Losses at the gene ends were 5 bases for V and 1 base for J; bases not matched to a gene: 3. CDR3 length: 16 residues. The germline CDR1 and CDR2 sequences are MNHNY and SVGAGI (reference sequence). As DNA, the CDR3 is TGTGCCAGCAGTACGGGACTAGCGGTGAACACCGGGGAGCTGTTTTTT. Residues: CASSTGLAVNTGELFF.

This chain uses TRBV5-1 with TRBJ1-2; D gene uncertain. Germline V gives CDR1 SGHRS, CDR2 YFSETQ. V was shortened by 2 bases and J by 2 bases, with 7 bases between the two germline ends. The CDR3 runs to 13 residues. The CDR3 DNA reads TGCGCCAGCAGCTTTCCGGGAAACTATGGCTACACCTTC. Its protein product is CASSFPGNYGYTF.

This sequence joins TRBV6-1 and TRBJ2-1; unclear D gene. CDR1 is MNHNS and CDR2 is SASEGT in the germline V gene. This CDR3 is 14 amino acids long. The germline V and J ends were trimmed by 7 bases and 2 bases, with 12 bases remaining between them. The CDR3 DNA reads as TGTGCCAGCACTCCGAGGAACACCTACAATGAGCAGTTCTTC. Its protein is CASTPRNTYNEQFF.

The sample holds a few counts of this clone. The CDR3 nucleotides are TGTGCCAGCAGCCCCGGGTCTATTAACACTGAAGCTTTCTTT. Residues: CASSPGSINTEAFF. The rearrangement joins TRBV7-9 to TRBJ1-1; D remains ambiguous. CDR1 and CDR2 (germline): SEHNR, FQNEAQ (reference sequence). The CDR3 totals 14 residues. Trimming cost V 5 bases and J 2 bases, with 12 bases left between them.

V and J are TRBV5-1 and TRBJ2-1, with a possible D match to TRBD2 (5 bases). This CDR3 spans 15 amino acids. Germline CDR1 and CDR2: SGHRS and YFSETQ. V was clipped by 5 bases and J by 6 bases, with 18 bases between them. The CDR3 DNA reads as TGCGCCAGCAGAACTGACTACCACATCCTCAATGAGCAGTTCTTC. It specifies CASRTDYHILNEQFF.

This clone was seen a few times. This rearrangement joins TRBV5-1 to TRBJ1-2; weak D call: TRBD1 (5 bases). Germline-derived CDR1 and CDR2 are SGHRS and YFSETQ. There are 14 residues in the CDR3. Trimming took off 0 bases at V and 11 bases at J, with 17 bases between the two ends. CDR3 sequence (DNA): TGCGCCAGCAGCTTGGCCACTTCAGGGTCCCGGTACACCTTC. It specifies CASSLATSGSRYTF.

The J gene is TRBJ2-2, the V gene TRBV2, with D unclear. Trimming removed 0 bases at V and 4 bases at J, with 3 bases between. From germline, CDR1 is SNHLY and CDR2 FYNNEI. This CDR3 spans 13 amino acids. CDR3 protein: CASSEAVTGELFF. CDR3 bases: TGTGCCAGCAGTGAAGCCGTCACCGGGGAGCTGTTTTTT.

This clone was found a few times. The chain links TRBV28 to TRBJ1-2, with 7 bases identical to TRBD1. Per the germline V gene, CDR1 is MDHEN and CDR2 is SYDVKM. The CDR3 covers 14 residues. V lost 1 base and J lost 4; bases outside the gene matches: 3. The CDR3 protein is CASSLSRTGYGYTF. In nucleotides, the CDR3 is TGTGCCAGCAGTTTATCCAGGACAGGCTATGGCTACACCTTC.

The sample holds a few counts of this clone. The chain couples TRBV27 to TRBJ2-1; maybe TRBD1 (6 bases). Trimming pared 7 bases from V and 8 bases from J, leaving 21 bases between. CDR1 MNHEY and CDR2 SMNVEV come from the germline V gene (reference sequence). The CDR3 runs 15 residues. The CDR3 is CASNRYGQRSDEQFF. The CDR3 nucleotides are TGTGCCAGCAATCGATACGGACAGAGAAGTGATGAGCAGTTCTTC.

This clone was detected only once. The chain uses TRBV25-1 and TRBJ2-7; 9 bases are shared with TRBD2. In germline, CDR1 is MGHDK, CDR2 SYGVNS. This CDR3 contains 17 residues. Trimming cost V 11 bases and J 2 bases; bases outside gene matches: 19. CDR3 DNA: TGTGCCGTCAGAGGGACTAGCCTGGGTGGGGTGACCTACGAGCAGTACTTC. Translated: CAVRGTSLGGVTYEQYF.

The CDR3 loop reads CAWRSREDYGYTF. The CDR3 coding sequence is TGTGCCTGGAGATCCAGGGAAGACTATGGCTACACCTTC. The genes are TRBV30 and TRBJ1-2; TRBD1 might be the D (5 bases). Trimming took 3 bases from V and 3 from J, leaving 11 bases between them. This CDR3 is 13 amino acids long. Germline loops: CDR1 GTSNPN, CDR2 SVGIG (reference sequence).

The chain employs TRBV2 and TRBJ2-2; the D gene is possibly TRBD1 (5 bases). The CDR3 consists of 14 residues. V lost 3 bases to trimming and J lost 4 bases, with 9 bases between them. From germline, CDR1 is SNHLY and CDR2 FYNNEI. The CDR3 DNA follows: TGTGCCAGCAGTGAGGCAGGGTCCACCGGGGAGCTGTTTTTT. It yields the protein CASSEAGSTGELFF.

The table lists this clone with a few counts. The V call is TRBV29-1, the J call TRBJ2-1; 9 bases line up with TRBD2. V trimming: 7 bases; J trimming: 5 bases; junction bases outside the gene matches: 9. The CDR3 length is 14 residues. Germline CDR1 is SQVTM and CDR2 is ANQGSEA. CDR3 in DNA: TGCAGCGGGGAGCCGGGACTAGCCGACAATGAGCAGTTCTTC. Its protein is CSGEPGLADNEQFF.

The table lists this clone with a count of one. This sample includes further DNA sequences coding for the same CDR3. The genes are TRBV5-1 and TRBJ2-7; 11 bases fit TRBD2. Trimming took 4 bases from V and 2 from J; bases not matched to a gene: 2. CDR3 length: 14 residues. The V gene's germline CDR1 is SGHRS and CDR2 YFSETQ. CDR3 region: CASSLAGGTYEQYF. CDR3 coding DNA: TGCGCCAGCAGCCTAGCGGGAGGTACCTACGAGCAGTACTTC.